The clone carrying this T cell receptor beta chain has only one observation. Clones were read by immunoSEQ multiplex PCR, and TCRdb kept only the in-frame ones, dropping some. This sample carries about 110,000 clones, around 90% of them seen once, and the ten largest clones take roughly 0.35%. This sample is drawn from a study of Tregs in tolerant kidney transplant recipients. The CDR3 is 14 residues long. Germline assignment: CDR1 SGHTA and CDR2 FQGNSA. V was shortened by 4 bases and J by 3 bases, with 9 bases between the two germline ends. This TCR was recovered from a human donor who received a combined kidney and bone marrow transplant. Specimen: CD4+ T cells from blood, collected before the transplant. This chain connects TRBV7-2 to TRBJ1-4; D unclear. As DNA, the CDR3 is TGTGCCAGCAGCTACGGAGGATCTAATGAAAAACTGTTTTTT. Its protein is CASSYGGSNEKLFF. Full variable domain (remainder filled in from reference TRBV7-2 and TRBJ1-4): GAGVSQSPSNKVTEKGKDVELRCDPISGHTALYWYRQSLGQGLEFLIYFQGNSAPDKSGLPSDRFSAERTGGSVSTLTIQRTQQEDSAVYLCASSYGGSNEKLFFGSGTQLSVL.